Listed here are 31 T cell receptor beta chains from one sample, sequenced in a study of shared clonotypes between healthy human individuals. Generated by immunoSEQ multiplex PCR, the TCRdb table keeps only in-frame clones and is missing some. The sample lists millions of clones, 80% to 95% seen once, with 0.35% to 0.45% in the top ten. Sequenced input: naive CD4+ T cells from PBMCs. Subset reported: CD45RA+ positively selected. The receptors were gathered from a man aged 18-30 years in good health. Some clones in this sample may be carry-over from other donors' samples.

This rearrangement joins TRBV29-1 to TRBJ2-5, with 12 bases fitting TRBD2. Germline CDR1 SQVTM, CDR2 ANQGSEA. The V gene end was trimmed by 7 bases and the J gene end by 5 bases; junction bases not matched to a gene: 14. The CDR3 consists of 16 residues. CDR3 nucleotides: TGCAGCGCCCCCCGACTAGCGGGAGCCCCGGGGGAGACCCAGTACTTC. Residues: CSAPRLAGAPGETQYF.

V is TRBV29-1 and J is TRBJ1-1, with D possibly TRBD1 on 5 matching bases. CDR1 and CDR2 (germline): SQVTM, ANQGSEA. Trimming stripped 5 bases from V and 5 bases from J, with 18 bases between. The CDR3 is 14 amino acids. CDR3: CSVQVQGGATEAFF. The CDR3 DNA is TGCAGCGTTCAAGTGCAGGGTGGGGCAACTGAAGCTTTCTTT.

This clone was seen once. This rearrangement joins TRBV5-4 to TRBJ2-7; D tentatively reads TRBD1 or TRBD2 (6 bases each). In germline, CDR1 is SGHNT, CDR2 YYREEE (reference sequence). Between the trimmed V and J ends, which lost 1 base and 2 bases, there was a span of 10 bases. This CDR3 is 14 amino acids long. CDR3 coding DNA: TGTGCCAGCAGCTTGAAGGGGGGCACCTACGAGCAGTACTTC. It codes for CASSLKGGTYEQYF.

As DNA, the CDR3 is TGTGCCAGCAGCTTCTCTGGGAGGAAAGAGACCCAGTACTTC. Translated, it gives CASSFSGRKETQYF. The genes are TRBV11-3 and TRBJ2-5; D is possibly TRBD2 (6 bases). Germline CDR1 SGHNT, CDR2 YENEEA. The ends were cut back, 3 bases at V and 3 bases at J, with 11 bases in the middle. The CDR3 sequence is 14 residues long.

As regards this clone: Other DNA sequences from this sample encode an identical CDR3 as well. J is TRBJ2-1 and V is TRBV29-1; no definite D call. The CDR3 contains 10 residues. V was trimmed by 7 bases and J by 4 bases, leaving 5 bases between them. CDR1 and CDR2 (germline): SQVTM, ANQGSEA. This CDR3 reads CSARYNEQFF. Here the CDR3 DNA reads TGCAGCGCGCGATACAATGAGCAGTTCTTC.

The chain couples TRBV29-1 to TRBJ2-1, with D possibly TRBD2 on 6 matching bases. This CDR3 spans 14 amino acids. Germline V lookup: CDR1 SQVTM, CDR2 ANQGSEA. V lost 5 bases to trimming and J lost 0 bases, with 11 bases between them. CDR3 residues: CSVTSRSSYNEQFF. In nucleotides, the CDR3 is TGCAGCGTTACTAGCCGAAGCTCCTACAATGAGCAGTTCTTC.

Only a few counts were recorded for this clone. The CDR3 here is CASSPGAGGDAEAFF. For the CDR3, the DNA is TGTGCCAGCAGCCCCGGGGCGGGGGGGGACGCTGAAGCTTTCTTT. This chain uses TRBV9 with TRBJ1-1, with D tentatively TRBD1 (5 bases). The CDR3 consists of 15 residues. Germline V CDR1 and CDR2: SGDLS, YYNGEE. V lost 4 bases and J 6 bases, leaving 19 bases between the germline ends.

V and J are TRBV30 and TRBJ1-1, with a weak D call TRBD1 (5 bases). In germline, CDR1 is GTSNPN, CDR2 SVGIG (reference sequence). CDR3 length: 11 amino acids. V lost 5 bases to trimming and J lost 4 bases, with 8 bases between them. CDR3 nucleotides: TGTGCCTGGGGGGGGAGCACTGAAGCTTTCTTT. This encodes CAWGGSTEAFF.

The CDR3 DNA is TGTGCCAGCAGGCTATTTAGGTACACTGAAGCTTTCTTT. This sequence encodes CASRLFRYTEAFF. The chain uses TRBV6-5 and TRBJ1-1; no definite D call. Germline-derived CDR1 and CDR2 are MNHEY and SVGAGI. The CDR3 sequence is 13 residues long. The germline V and J ends were trimmed by 6 bases and 3 bases, with 11 bases remaining between them.

In DNA form, the CDR3 reads TGTGCCAGCAGCCTCAAAAGGAGGCAACTAGCCAAAAACATTCAGTACTTC. This gives the protein CASSLKRRQLAKNIQYF. J is TRBJ2-4 and V is TRBV9; tentative D call: TRBD2 (5 bases). The germline gives CDR1 SGDLS, CDR2 YYNGEE. The CDR3 has 17 residues. Trimming stripped 4 bases from V and 0 bases from J, with 17 bases between. The whole variable domain, filled in from reference TRBV9 and TRBJ2-4, reads DSGVTQTPKHLITATGQRVTLRCSPRSGDLSVYWYQQSLDQGLQFLIQYYNGEERAKGNILERFSAQQFPDLHSELNLSSLELGDSALYFCASSLKRRQLAKNIQYFGAGTRLSVL.

The chain recombines TRBV28 with TRBJ1-5; D is perhaps TRBD1 (5 bases). Trimming shortened V by 1 base and J by 15 bases, and 13 bases separated the two germline ends. The V gene's germline CDR1 is MDHEN and CDR2 SYDVKM. The CDR3 totals 12 residues. CDR3 in DNA: TGTGCCAGCAGTTTATTCCGGGGCCCCACGCATTTT. This codes for CASSLFRGPTHF.

The chain uses TRBV28 and TRBJ2-4, with 11 nucleotides matching TRBD1. Germline CDR1 MDHEN, CDR2 SYDVKM. The CDR3 covers 14 residues. The V gene end was trimmed by 4 bases and the J gene end by 6 bases; junction bases not matched to a gene: 2. CDR3 amino acids: CASSWDRGVNIQYF. The CDR3 DNA follows: TGTGCCAGCAGTTGGGACAGGGGGGTAAACATTCAGTACTTC.

The CDR3 DNA is TGTGCCAGCAGTCGGACAGGGGTCGTGGGGGAGCTGTTTTTT. It yields the protein CASSRTGVVGELFF. V and J are TRBV6-5 and TRBJ2-2, with 9 nucleotides matching TRBD1. From germline, CDR1 is MNHEY and CDR2 SVGAGI. The J segment lost 8 bases and the V segment lost 5 bases, leaving 6 bases of the junction unmatched. CDR3 length equals 14 residues.

Worth noting for this clone: The junction departs from germline at one end; a sequencing error may be responsible. The chain employs TRBV7-9 and TRBJ1-1; possibly TRBD1 for D (6 bases). The CDR3 totals 12 residues. In germline, CDR1 is SEHNR, CDR2 FQNEAQ (reference sequence). CDR3 nucleotides: TGTGCCAGCAACTTACTCCAGGGGGAAGCTTTCTTT. As protein: CASNLLQGEAFF.

This chain uses TRBV7-3 with TRBJ2-1; D remains unclear. Looked up from germline, CDR1 is SGHTA and CDR2 is FQGTGA. V lost 0 bases and J lost 9, with 6 bases in between. There are 12 residues in the CDR3. CDR3 protein: CASSLTIGEQFF. CDR3 in DNA: TGTGCCAGCAGCTTAACAATCGGTGAGCAGTTCTTC. The variable domain in full, with the rest retrieved from reference TRBV7-3 and TRBJ2-1, is GAGVSQTPSNKVTEKGKYVELRCDPISGHTALYWYRQSLGQGPEFLIYFQGTGAADDSGLPNDRFFAVRPEGSVSTLKIQRTERGDSAVYLCASSLTIGEQFFGPGTRLTVL.

The chain has TRBV9 and TRBJ2-5, with TRBD2 matching 9 bases. This CDR3 region has 18 residues. Unmatched junction bases numbered 14, after V lost 0 bases and J lost 5 bases. CDR1 is SGDLS and CDR2 is YYNGEE in the germline V gene. CDR3 amino acids: CASSVATVGAGGGETQYF. The CDR3 DNA follows: TGTGCCAGCAGCGTAGCTACGGTGGGAGCGGGAGGAGGGGAGACCCAGTACTTC.

The chain has TRBV15 and TRBJ2-5; tentatively, D is TRBD2 (6 bases). V lost 3 bases and J lost 2, with 13 bases in between. CDR1 LNHNV and CDR2 YYDKDF come from the germline V gene (reference sequence). The CDR3 runs 15 residues. CDR3 residues: CATSRRDRLQETQYF. In DNA form, the CDR3 reads TGTGCCACCAGCAGGCGGGACCGGTTACAAGAGACCCAGTACTTC.

The chain has TRBV4-1 and TRBJ2-1, with 9 positions matching TRBD1. Trimming removed 1 base from V and 3 bases from J; junction bases left unmatched: 1. The CDR3 extends over 15 amino acids. The germline CDR1 and CDR2 sequences are MGHRA and YSYEKL. The CDR3 here is CASSQATGGYNEQFF. DNA for the CDR3: TGCGCCAGCAGCCAAGCGACAGGGGGCTACAATGAGCAGTTCTTC.

The V gene is TRBV5-5, the J gene TRBJ2-7, with D perhaps matching TRBD1 (6 bases). The germline V and J ends were trimmed by 4 bases and 6 bases, with 14 bases remaining between them. This CDR3 region has 13 residues. Per germline, CDR1 SGHKS and CDR2 YYEKEE (reference sequence). The CDR3 DNA sequence: TGTGCCAGCAGCACCCGGGACACCCCCGAGCAGTACTTC. It translates to CASSTRDTPEQYF. Full variable domain (rest looked up from reference TRBV5-5 and TRBJ2-7): DAGVTQSPTHLIKTRGQQVTLRCSPISGHKSVSWYQQVLGQGPQFIFQYYEKEERGRGNFPDRFSARQFPNYSSELNVNALLLGDSALYLCASSTRDTPEQYFGPGTRLTVT.

Here the CDR3 DNA reads TGTGCCGGAACATTAGGGGGCTTCTCTGGAAACACCATATATTTT. Protein: CAGTLGGFSGNTIYF. The rearrangement joins TRBV6-1 to TRBJ1-3, with 7 bases that match TRBD1. Germline V gene data show CDR1 as MNHNS and CDR2 as SASEGT. Trimming cost V 11 bases and J 0 bases; bases outside gene matches: 10. This CDR3 has 15 amino acids.

The chain uses TRBV4-1 and TRBJ2-2; 11 bases match TRBD2. V lost 4 bases and J lost 6; bases outside the gene matches: 4. Germline V gene lookup returns CDR1 MGHRA and CDR2 YSYEKL. The CDR3 has 15 residues. This CDR3 is CASSRGLAGAGELFF. The CDR3 region has the DNA TGCGCCAGCAGCCGCGGACTAGCGGGTGCCGGGGAGCTGTTTTTT.

This clone was seen more than once but under ten times. The chain combines TRBV25-1 with TRBJ2-2; a possible D gene is TRBD1 (6 bases). This CDR3 comprises 14 residues. V was clipped by 2 bases and J by 10 bases, with 14 bases between them. From germline, CDR1 is MGHDK and CDR2 SYGVNS. The CDR3 region is CASSEQQGRSELFF. DNA for the CDR3: TGTGCCAGCAGTGAACAACAGGGCCGGTCGGAGCTGTTTTTT.

The chain employs TRBV6-4 and TRBJ2-1; 9 bases are shared with TRBD2. Germline V gene lookup returns CDR1 MRHNA and CDR2 SNTAGT. The CDR3 covers 15 residues. After removal of 3 bases from V and 5 bases from J, the junction contained 5 bases not matched to a gene. Here the CDR3 reads CASSDDSSGNNEQFF. DNA for the CDR3: TGTGCCAGCAGTGATGACTCTAGCGGGAACAATGAGCAGTTCTTC.

This clone was detected once. The V and J genes are TRBV10-2 and TRBJ1-5; 7 bases are shared with TRBD1. J was trimmed by 7 bases and V by 0 bases; bases with no gene match: 3. The CDR3 runs to 14 residues. Per the germline V gene, CDR1 is WSHSY and CDR2 is SAAADI. As DNA, the CDR3 is TGCGCCAGCAGTGAGTCGACAGGGACCCAGCCCCAGCATTTT. It translates to CASSESTGTQPQHF.

This CDR3 is CASSEGVRWGYEQYF. The DNA for the CDR3 is TGTGCCAGCAGTGAGGGGGTACGGTGGGGCTACGAGCAGTACTTC. V gene TRBV2 combines with J gene TRBJ2-7, with D perhaps being TRBD1 or TRBD2 (5 bases each). Trimming pared 3 bases from V and 3 bases from J, leaving 15 bases between. Per the germline V gene, CDR1 is SNHLY and CDR2 is FYNNEI. The CDR3 is made up of 15 amino acids.

The chain couples TRBV9 to TRBJ2-3; D remains ambiguous. The V gene lost 3 bases and the J gene lost 2 bases, with 10 bases spanning the gap. The CDR3 length is 14 residues. In germline, CDR1 is SGDLS, CDR2 YYNGEE. CDR3 in DNA: TGTGCCAGCAGCGCAGGCCACAACACAGATACGCAGTATTTT. It encodes CASSAGHNTDTQYF.

The chain joins TRBV4-2 to TRBJ1-3; 9 nucleotides line up with TRBD1. Germline V gene sequence: CDR1 LGHNA, CDR2 YNFKEQ. The CDR3 contains 16 residues. With V trimmed by 4 bases and J by 3 bases, 7 bases remained unmatched. CDR3 in amino acids: CASSLNRGLGGNTIYF. The CDR3 coding sequence is TGTGCCAGCAGCCTTAACAGGGGGCTAGGTGGAAACACCATATATTTT.

The CDR3 sequence is CASSERGADWSGELFF. The CDR3 bases are TGTGCCAGCAGTGAACGGGGGGCAGACTGGAGCGGGGAGCTGTTTTTT. The chain combines TRBV6-1 with TRBJ2-2; a weak D match, TRBD2 (7 bases). This CDR3 contains 16 residues. Trimming stripped 2 bases from V and 7 bases from J, with 17 bases between. In germline, CDR1 is MNHNS, CDR2 SASEGT.

This clone has just one count. The chain joins TRBV20-1 to TRBJ2-3, with D unresolved. Germline CDR1 reads DFQATT; CDR2 reads SNEGSKA (reference sequence). The CDR3 is 11 residues long. V lost 2 bases and J 12 bases, leaving 12 bases between the germline ends. The DNA for the CDR3 is TGCAGTGCTAGACAAAGGGATATCCAGTATTTT. Encoded protein: CSARQRDIQYF.

This chain joins TRBV5-1 and TRBJ1-5; TRBD1 agrees at 7 bases. J gave up 4 bases and V 0 bases, and 1 base lay outside the gene matches. This CDR3 comprises 14 residues. From germline, CDR1 is SGHRS and CDR2 YFSETQ. CDR3 nucleotides: TGCGCCAGCAGCTTGGCGGACAGGAATCAGCCCCAGCATTTT. Its protein is CASSLADRNQPQHF.

The V and J genes are TRBV30 and TRBJ2-5; D remains unclear. Trimming cost V 0 bases and J 3 bases, with 11 bases left between them. The CDR3 consists of 14 residues. Per the germline V gene, CDR1 is GTSNPN and CDR2 is SVGIG (reference sequence). The CDR3 reads CAWSVSGLKETQYF. For the CDR3, the DNA is TGTGCCTGGAGTGTATCGGGCTTAAAAGAGACCCAGTACTTC.